The clone carrying this TCR beta chain came up once. V gave up 6 bases and J gave up 8 bases, with 16 bases separating them. The CDR3 contains 13 residues. The germline V gene has CDR1 MDHEN and CDR2 SYDVKM. This sample was included in a study of shared clonotypes between healthy human individuals. Researchers ran the assay at a deep level. As processed by the authors: As immunoSEQ supplied junction-only sequences (without quality scores), filtering differed. TCRdb's table, derived via immunoSEQ multiplex PCR, lists solely in-frame clones and lacks some. The V and J calls and the clone size are those of that table, but D and trimming were determined from the DNA. This table has more than 400,000 clones, roughly 95% appearing once.

The sequence was collected from a woman in her 30s in good health. The sample was naive CD4+ T cells sorted from blood. Subset denoted: CD45RA+ positively selected. J is TRBJ2-5 and V is TRBV28, with D possibly TRBD1 on 6 matching bases. CDR3 in DNA: TGTGCCAGCAGCCTAGGACAGACAATAACCCAGTACTTC. This translates into CASSLGQTITQYF.